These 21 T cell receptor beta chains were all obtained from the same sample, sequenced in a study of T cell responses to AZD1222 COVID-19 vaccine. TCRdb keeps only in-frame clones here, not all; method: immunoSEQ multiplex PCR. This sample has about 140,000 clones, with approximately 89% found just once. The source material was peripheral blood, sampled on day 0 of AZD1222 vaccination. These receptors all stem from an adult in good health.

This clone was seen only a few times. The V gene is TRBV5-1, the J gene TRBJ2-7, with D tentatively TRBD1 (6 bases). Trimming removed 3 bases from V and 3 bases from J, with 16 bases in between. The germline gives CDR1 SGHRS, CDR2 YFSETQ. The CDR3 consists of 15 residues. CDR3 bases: TGCGCCAGCAGCTCCAAGGGGTCGACAGGCTACGAGCAGTACTTC. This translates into CASSSKGSTGYEQYF. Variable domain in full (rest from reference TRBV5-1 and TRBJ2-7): KAGVTQTPRYLIKTRGQQVTLSCSPISGHRSVSWYQQTPGQGLQFLFEYFSETQRNKGNFPGRFSGRQFSNSRSEMNVSTLELGDSALYLCASSSKGSTGYEQYFGPGTRLTVT.

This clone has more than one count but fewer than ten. CDR3 sequence: CASYFPGRREAFF. In DNA form, the CDR3 reads TGTGCCAGCTATTTTCCCGGGAGACGTGAAGCTTTCTTT. The chain is built from TRBV6-5 and TRBJ1-1; D call uncertain. The ends were cut back, 8 bases at V and 7 bases at J, with 17 bases in the middle. Germline assignment: CDR1 MNHEY and CDR2 SVGAGI. The CDR3 is made up of 13 amino acids.

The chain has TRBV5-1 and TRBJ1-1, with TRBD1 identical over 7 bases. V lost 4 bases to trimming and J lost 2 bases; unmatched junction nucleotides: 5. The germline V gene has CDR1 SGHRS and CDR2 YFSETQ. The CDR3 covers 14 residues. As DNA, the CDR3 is TGCGCCAGCAGCCTGACAGGGCCCAACACTGAAGCTTTCTTT. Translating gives CASSLTGPNTEAFF.

The CDR3 sequence: CASSLVTGTGMAYGYTF. The CDR3 DNA reads as TGCGCCAGCAGCTTGGTTACCGGGACAGGGATGGCCTATGGCTACACCTTC. This sequence joins TRBV5-1 and TRBJ1-2, with TRBD1 matching 9 bases. This CDR3 has 17 residues. V gave up 0 bases and J gave up 4 bases; unmatched junction bases: 10. CDR1 and CDR2 from the germline V gene are SGHRS and YFSETQ.

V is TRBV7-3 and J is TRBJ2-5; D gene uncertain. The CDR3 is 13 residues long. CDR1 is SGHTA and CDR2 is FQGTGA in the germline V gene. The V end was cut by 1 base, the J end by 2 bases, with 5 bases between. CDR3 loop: CASSLNRQETQYF. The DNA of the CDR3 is TGTGCCAGCAGCTTAAATAGGCAAGAGACCCAGTACTTC.

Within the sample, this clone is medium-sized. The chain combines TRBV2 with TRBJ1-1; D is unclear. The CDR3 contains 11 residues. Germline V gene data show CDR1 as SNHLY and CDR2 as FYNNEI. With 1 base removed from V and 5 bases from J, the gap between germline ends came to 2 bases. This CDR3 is CASSEGTEAFF. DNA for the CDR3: TGTGCCAGCAGTGAAGGAACTGAAGCTTTCTTT.

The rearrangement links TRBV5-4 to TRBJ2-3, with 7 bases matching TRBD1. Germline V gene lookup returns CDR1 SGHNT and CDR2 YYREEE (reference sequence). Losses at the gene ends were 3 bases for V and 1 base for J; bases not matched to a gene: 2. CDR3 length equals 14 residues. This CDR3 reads CASSSGGGTDTQYF. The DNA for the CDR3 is TGTGCCAGCAGCTCAGGGGGAGGCACAGATACGCAGTATTTT.

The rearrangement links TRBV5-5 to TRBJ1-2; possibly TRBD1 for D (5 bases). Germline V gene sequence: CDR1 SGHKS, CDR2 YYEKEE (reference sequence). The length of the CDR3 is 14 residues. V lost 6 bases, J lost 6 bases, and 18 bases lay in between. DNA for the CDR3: TGTGCCAGCACCAACCCTTTCCGGGGGAATGGCTACACCTTC. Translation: CASTNPFRGNGYTF.

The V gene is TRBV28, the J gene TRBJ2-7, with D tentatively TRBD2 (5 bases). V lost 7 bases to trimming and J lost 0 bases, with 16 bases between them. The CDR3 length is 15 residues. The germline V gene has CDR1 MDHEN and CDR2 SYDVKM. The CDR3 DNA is TGTGCCAGCACTATGCGGGTCCTAAACTCCTACGAGCAGTACTTC. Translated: CASTMRVLNSYEQYF.

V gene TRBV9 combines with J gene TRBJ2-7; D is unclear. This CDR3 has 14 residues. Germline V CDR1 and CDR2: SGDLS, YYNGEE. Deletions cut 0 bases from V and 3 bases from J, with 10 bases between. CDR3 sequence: CASSVDQIHYEQYF. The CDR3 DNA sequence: TGTGCCAGCAGCGTAGACCAGATCCACTACGAGCAGTACTTC.

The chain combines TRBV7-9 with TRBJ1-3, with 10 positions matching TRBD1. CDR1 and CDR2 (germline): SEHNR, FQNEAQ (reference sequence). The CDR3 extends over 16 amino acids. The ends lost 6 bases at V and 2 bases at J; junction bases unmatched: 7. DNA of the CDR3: TGTGCCAGCAGACCCGGGACAGGGGTAACTGGAAACACCATATATTTT. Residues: CASRPGTGVTGNTIYF.

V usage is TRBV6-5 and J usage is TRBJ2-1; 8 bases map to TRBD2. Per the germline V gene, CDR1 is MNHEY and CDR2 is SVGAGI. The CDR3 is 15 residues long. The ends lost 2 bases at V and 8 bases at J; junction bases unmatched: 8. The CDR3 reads CASSYVSGTRHEQFF. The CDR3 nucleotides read TGTGCCAGCAGTTACGTTAGCGGGACCCGTCATGAGCAGTTCTTC.

CDR3 sequence: CASSYSRLAGAGTDTQYF. The CDR3 coding sequence is TGTGCCAGCAGTTACTCGAGACTAGCGGGGGCTGGCACAGATACGCAGTATTTT. The genes are TRBV6-2 or TRBV6-3 and TRBJ2-3; 12 nucleotides agree with TRBD2. Trimming at V came to 0 bases and at J to 1 base, leaving 5 bases not matched to a gene. Germline V gene lookup returns CDR1 MNHEY and CDR2 SVGEGT. There are 18 residues in the CDR3.

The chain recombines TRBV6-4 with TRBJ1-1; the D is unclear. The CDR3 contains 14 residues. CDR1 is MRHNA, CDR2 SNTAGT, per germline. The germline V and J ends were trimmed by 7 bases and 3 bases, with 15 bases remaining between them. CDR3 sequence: CASKMEAGDTEAFF. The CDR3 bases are TGTGCCAGCAAGATGGAAGCCGGGGACACTGAAGCTTTCTTT.

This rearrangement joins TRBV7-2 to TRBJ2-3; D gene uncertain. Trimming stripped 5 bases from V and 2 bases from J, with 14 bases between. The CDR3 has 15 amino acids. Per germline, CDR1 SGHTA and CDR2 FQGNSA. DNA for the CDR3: TGTGCCAGCAGCACAACTAACTACAACACAGATACGCAGTATTTT. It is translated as CASSTTNYNTDTQYF.

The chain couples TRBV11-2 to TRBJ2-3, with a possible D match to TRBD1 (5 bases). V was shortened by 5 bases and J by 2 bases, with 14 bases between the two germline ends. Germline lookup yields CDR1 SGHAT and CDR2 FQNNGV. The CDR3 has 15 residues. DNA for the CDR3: TGTGCCAGCAGCCGCTCGACAGTAGACACAGATACGCAGTATTTT. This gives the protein CASSRSTVDTDTQYF.

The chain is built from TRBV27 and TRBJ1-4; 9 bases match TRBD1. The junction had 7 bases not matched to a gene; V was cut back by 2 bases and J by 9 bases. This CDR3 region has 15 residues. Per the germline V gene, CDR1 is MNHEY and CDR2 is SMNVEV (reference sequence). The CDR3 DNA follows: TGTGCCAGCAGTTTAGTATTGGGACAGGGAAAAAAACTGTTTTTT. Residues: CASSLVLGQGKKLFF.

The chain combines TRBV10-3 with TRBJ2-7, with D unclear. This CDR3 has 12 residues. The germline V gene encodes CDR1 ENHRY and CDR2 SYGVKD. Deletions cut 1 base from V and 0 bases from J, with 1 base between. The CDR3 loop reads CAISEFSYEQYF. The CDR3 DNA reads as TGTGCCATCAGTGAGTTCTCCTACGAGCAGTACTTC.

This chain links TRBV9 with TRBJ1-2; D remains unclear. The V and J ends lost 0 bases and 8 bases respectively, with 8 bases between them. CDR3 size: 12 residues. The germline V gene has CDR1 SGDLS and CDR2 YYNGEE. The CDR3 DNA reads TGTGCCAGCAGCGTAGTAGGGCGGGGCTACACCTTC. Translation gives CASSVVGRGYTF.

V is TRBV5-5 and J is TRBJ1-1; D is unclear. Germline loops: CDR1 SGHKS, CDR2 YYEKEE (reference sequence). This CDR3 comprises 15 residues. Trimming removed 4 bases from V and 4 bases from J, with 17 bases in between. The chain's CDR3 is CASSLGRNWPTEAFF. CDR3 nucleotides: TGTGCCAGCAGCCTAGGTCGGAACTGGCCCACTGAAGCTTTCTTT.

The CDR3 here is CASSLGRGSTDTQYF. The CDR3 nucleotides read TGTGCCAGCAGCTTAGGGCGGGGGAGCACAGATACGCAGTATTTT. This chain connects TRBV7-2 to TRBJ2-3; 7 bases align to TRBD2. The V segment lost 1 base and the J segment 0 bases; nucleotides outside the gene matches: 1. From germline, CDR1 is SGHTA and CDR2 FQGNSA. This CDR3 has 15 residues.